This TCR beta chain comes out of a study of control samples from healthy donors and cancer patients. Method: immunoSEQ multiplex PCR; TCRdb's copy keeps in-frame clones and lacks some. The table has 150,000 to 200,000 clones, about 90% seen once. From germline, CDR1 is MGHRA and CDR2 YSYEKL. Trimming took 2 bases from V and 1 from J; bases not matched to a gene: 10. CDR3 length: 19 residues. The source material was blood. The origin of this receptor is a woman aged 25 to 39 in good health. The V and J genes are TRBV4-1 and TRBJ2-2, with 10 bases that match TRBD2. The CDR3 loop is CASSQMRLAGALNTGELFF. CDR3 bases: TGCGCCAGCAGCCAAATGCGCCTAGCGGGAGCCTTGAACACCGGGGAGCTGTTTTTT.